These 30 T cell receptor delta chains originate from one sample sequenced in a study of γδ T cells in repeated Plasmodium falciparum infection. Flow sorting of PBMC yielded separate Vgamma9/Vdelta2+ and Vdelta2-negative gammadelta T cell populations for bulk repertoire analysis. With CATT, TCRdb re-called clones from the multiplex PCR reads. The repertoire holds tens of thousands of delta-chain clones, with over 1.5% as singletons. Sequences were obtained from gamma-delta T cells from blood. The receptors originated from a pool of human donors (malaria-infected and uninfected, not separated).

A note on this clone: The protein in TCRdb stems from a much larger clone and differs at residue 13 from this DNA's translation, likely a read error; here the protein is translated from the DNA. V and J are TRDV1 and TRDJ1; 8 positions match TRDD3. The J gene was missing in TCRdb and was found by matching the end of the DNA to germline. This CDR3 is 19 amino acids long. Germline-derived CDR1 and CDR2 are TSWWSYY and QGS. The V and J ends lost 4 bases and 4 bases, in that order; junction bases with no gene match: 20. Here the CDR3 DNA reads TGTGCTCTTGGGGGATTCGATAACTACGTACTGGGGGGTATCGATAAACTCATCTTT. Its translation: CALGGFDNYVLGGIDKLIF.

With respect to this clone: Translating this DNA gives a protein that differs at residue 11 from the TCRdb one, which belongs to a much larger clone; a read error is likely, and the protein shown is this translation. The chain uses TRDV1 and TRDJ1, with TRDD3 matching over 13 bases. With V trimmed by 0 bases and J by 3 bases, 25 bases remained unmatched. The CDR3 covers 24 residues. Per the germline V gene, CDR1 is TSWWSYY and CDR2 is QGS. The CDR3 reads CALGELLPGEKLELGDTGSDKLIF. The CDR3 nucleotides are TGTGCTCTTGGGGAACTCCTACCGGGCGAGAAGCTCGAACTGGGGGATACGGGATCCGATAAACTCATCTTT.

This clone was counted a few times. One base away lies a much larger clone, so this may be a sequencing read error. CDR3 region: CALGKRGIPPAYTDKLIF. CDR3 DNA sequence: TGTGCTCTTGGGAAACGGGGGATACCTCCAGCCTACACCGATAAACTCATCTTT. J is TRDJ1 and V is TRDV1; TRDD3 aligns across 9 bases. Trimming took 5 bases from V and 0 from J; bases not matched to a gene: 13. From germline, CDR1 is TSWWSYY and CDR2 QGS. The CDR3 spans 18 residues.

This clone was detected only a few times. V and J are TRDV1 and TRDJ1; D gene ambiguous. As TCRdb names no J gene, one was assigned here on the basis of a DNA match to germline. V lost 9 bases and J lost 1, with 12 bases in between. The CDR3 loop spans 13 amino acids. Germline V gene sequence: CDR1 TSWWSYY, CDR2 QGS. The CDR3 nucleotides read TGTGCTCTCGTGGCCTTGTTCACCGATAAACTCATCTTT. Amino acid sequence: CALVALFTDKLIF.

This clone was observed a handful of times. The gene calls are TRDV1 and TRDJ1, with D perhaps matching TRDD3 (6 bases). Trimming removed 2 bases at V and 0 bases at J, with 16 bases between. Germline lookup yields CDR1 TSWWSYY and CDR2 QGS. The CDR3 has 17 amino acids. CDR3 amino acids: CALGEGSVWGYTDKLIF. DNA for the CDR3: TGTGCTCTTGGGGAAGGATCAGTTTGGGGGTACACCGATAAACTCATCTTT.

This clone has a single count. At one end, the junction sequence differs from germline, possibly due to a read error. The V call is TRDV1, the J call TRDJ1, with 9 bases lining up with TRDD3. TCRdb carries no J gene annotation; the J gene was assigned here by matching the DNA with germline. This CDR3 is built from 21 residues. CDR1 and CDR2 from the germline V gene are TSWWSYY and QGS. DNA of the CDR3: TGCTCTGGGGAATCCGCAAACTTGCGCGGGGGATACCTACGGTACACCGATAAACTCATCTTT. This encodes CSGESANLRGGYLRYTDKLIF.

This clone was detected ten times or more. With a far larger clone one base away, a read error is the likely cause. This sample also contains other DNA sequences that code for the same CDR3. The chain has TRDV2 and TRDJ1; 12 nucleotides align to TRDD3. CDR3 length: 19 amino acids. Trimming took 0 bases from V and 5 from J; bases not matched to a gene: 15. The germline V gene has CDR1 GEAIGNYY and CDR2 EKD. The CDR3 protein is CACDTAGVLGDTVRDKLIF. The CDR3 coding sequence is TGTGCCTGTGACACCGCGGGCGTACTGGGGGATACAGTAAGAGATAAACTCATCTTT.

Comments on this clone: For this DNA, TCRdb reports the protein of a much larger clone, which diverges at residue 18, most likely from a read error; the protein presented here is translated directly from the DNA. The CDR3 DNA follows: TGTGCCTCTAAGTGGCCTTCCTACTTCCTCCCGGGGCGACGCCACACCGATGAACTCATCTTT. This encodes CASKWPSYFLPGRRHTDELIF. The rearrangement uses TRDV3 and TRDJ1; TRDD2 agrees at 9 bases. The CDR3 sequence is 21 residues long. CDR1 is TVYSNPD, CDR2 GDNSRS, per germline (reference sequence).

In its sample, this clone was seen many times. The protein held in TCRdb is that of a much larger clone and does not match this DNA's translation at residue 10, likely because of a read error; the protein shown is translated from the DNA. The chain is built from TRDV2 and TRDJ1, with 8 bases aligning to TRDD3. Per the germline V gene, CDR1 is GEAIGNYY and CDR2 is EKD. This CDR3 has 18 amino acids. Trimming took 8 bases from V and 0 from J; bases not matched to a gene: 19. CDR3 coding DNA: TGTGCCTCCAACCTCCTACTTGGGGGATCCTTGAACACCGATAAACTCATCTTT. Its protein product is CASNLLLGGSLNTDKLIF.

In its sample, this clone was seen many times. The chain joins TRDV1 to TRDJ1; the match to TRDD3 covers 8 bases. Germline lookup yields CDR1 TSWWSYY and CDR2 QGS. The CDR3 loop spans 18 amino acids. After removal of 2 bases from V and 4 bases from J, the junction contained 15 bases not matched to a gene. CDR3 DNA: TGTGCTCTTGGGGAAGCTCGAACGAGGGATGGGGGATGCGATAAACTCATCTTT. Its protein is CALGEARTRDGGCDKLIF.

This clone has only a few counts. TCRdb has a much larger clone's protein, which differs at residue 8 from the translation of this DNA, likely because of a read error; what is shown is the protein translated from the DNA. The rearrangement links TRDV2 to TRDJ1; 8 bases agree with TRDD3. Germline V lookup: CDR1 GEAIGNYY, CDR2 EKD. V lost 0 bases to trimming and J lost 2 bases; unmatched junction nucleotides: 16. The CDR3 is made up of 19 amino acids. CDR3 in DNA: TGTGCCTGTGACACCCTCGGTGAGGGATACGCGGAAAGGACCGATAAACTCATCTTT. Translating gives CACDTLGEGYAERTDKLIF.

This clone was seen many times. This DNA translates differently at residue 7 from the TCRdb protein, which is that of a much larger clone; a read error is likely, and the protein shown is the DNA's own translation. The chain recombines TRDV1 with TRDJ1; TRDD3 matches at 12 bases. This CDR3 contains 21 residues. Germline lookup yields CDR1 TSWWSYY and CDR2 QGS. V gave up 5 bases and J gave up 1 base; unmatched junction bases: 20. Here the CDR3 reads CALGKAPAYWGIPIFTDKLIF. Written as DNA, the CDR3 is TGTGCTCTTGGGAAGGCCCCTGCGTACTGGGGGATACCCATCTTCACCGATAAACTCATCTTT.

With regard to this clone: The TCRdb record carries a much larger clone's protein, which differs from this DNA's translation at residue 13; a read error is the likely cause, and the protein listed here is the DNA translation. The V gene is TRDV1, the J gene TRDJ1, with 8 bases matching TRDD2. No J gene was available from TCRdb, and it was assigned here by a germline match of the DNA. CDR3 size: 17 residues. After removal of 3 bases from V and 10 bases from J, the junction contained 19 bases not matched to a gene. CDR1 TSWWSYY and CDR2 QGS come from the germline V gene. The CDR3 loop reads CALGETSYLPQEDGLIF. In nucleotides, the CDR3 is TGTGCTCTTGGGGAGACTTCCTACCTCCCGCAAGAAGATGGACTCATCTTT.

The table lists this clone with many counts. This DNA translates differently at residue 8 from the TCRdb protein, which is that of a much larger clone; a read error is likely, and the protein shown is the DNA's own translation. CDR3 in amino acids: CALGGAPLLLNRGVTHKLIF. CDR3 sequence (DNA): TGTGCTCTTGGGGGGGCCCCCCTCCTTCTCAACAGGGGTGTCACCCATAAACTCATCTTT. This chain connects TRDV1 to TRDJ1, with D perhaps matching TRDD2 (5 bases). Here the J gene was assigned by germline matching of the DNA, as TCRdb has none. Germline CDR1 TSWWSYY, CDR2 QGS. The CDR3 runs 20 residues.

This clone was seen only a few times. A far larger clone is one base from this, pointing to a likely read error. The J segment was not called; the V segment is TRDV1; the table's D call of TRDD3 was not tested on the DNA. Germline CDR1 reads TSWWSYY; CDR2 reads QGS. This CDR3 contains 20 residues. The CDR3 nucleotides are TGTGCTCTTGGGGTCTTCAGCGATCCTTCAACGTCGCTGGAGTCCGATAAGCTCATCTTT. It encodes CALGVFSDPSTSLESDKLIF.

This clone occurred a few times. The TCRdb protein, from a much larger clone, departs from this DNA's translation at residue 11, likely by read error; the protein shown derives from the DNA. The chain combines TRDV1 with TRDJ1; 9 positions match TRDD2. No J segment appears in TCRdb, so it was assigned here by matching the sequence to germline. The length of the CDR3 is 21 residues. The ends lost 4 bases at V and 2 bases at J; junction bases unmatched: 23. Germline V gene sequence: CDR1 TSWWSYY, CDR2 QGS. CDR3 DNA sequence: TGTGCTCTTGGGGGGTTCGCCTTCCTACGGCTTACTGGGGACTATACCGATAAACTCATCTTT. Translating gives CALGGFAFLRLTGDYTDKLIF.

In this sample, this clone turned up many times. For this DNA, TCRdb reports the protein of a much larger clone, which diverges at residue 12, most likely from a read error; the protein presented here is translated directly from the DNA. The CDR3 here is CALGELTMGDGADKLIF. The CDR3 region has the DNA TGTGCTCTTGGGGAACTAACGATGGGGGATGGGGCCGATAAACTCATCTTT. V usage is TRDV1 and J usage is TRDJ1, with 8 bases that match TRDD3. Assignment of the J gene here rests on matching the DNA to germline, because TCRdb gives none. Germline V gene sequence: CDR1 TSWWSYY, CDR2 QGS. This CDR3 has 17 amino acids. Trimming cost V 0 bases and J 3 bases; bases outside gene matches: 9.

This clone was seen ten or more times. This likely came from a read error, as a far larger clone is one base away. This specimen includes other DNA sequences encoding the same CDR3. The chain combines TRDV1 with TRDJ1, with D unresolved. Trimming stripped 2 bases from V and 2 bases from J, with 15 bases between. The CDR3 is made up of 16 amino acids. Germline CDR1 is TSWWSYY and CDR2 is QGS. The CDR3 nucleotides are TGTGCTCTTGGGGAAGAAGAGATCTCTCTTACCGATAAACTCATCTTT. This codes for CALGEEEISLTDKLIF.

This clone was seen many times. The chain couples TRDV1 to TRDJ1; 12 bases are a match to TRDD3. The CDR3 is 18 amino acids. V lost 3 bases to trimming and J lost 4 bases; unmatched junction nucleotides: 12. Per the germline V gene, CDR1 is TSWWSYY and CDR2 is QGS. The CDR3 spells CALGDSWYWGIPVDKLIF. The CDR3 DNA is TGTGCTCTTGGGGACAGCTGGTACTGGGGGATACCGGTCGATAAACTCATCTTT.

This clone was detected many times. TCRdb's protein for this DNA is that of a much larger clone and differs from the translation at residue 11, likely a read error; the protein shown is the DNA translation. This chain joins TRDV2 and TRDJ1, with TRDD3 matching over 8 bases. The CDR3 spans 18 residues. CDR1 GEAIGNYY and CDR2 EKD come from the germline V gene. With 1 base clipped from V and 0 bases from J, the junction kept 12 bases outside the gene matches. The CDR3 nucleotides read TGTGCCTGTGACACACGACAATACTGGGGGGTTTACACCGATAAACTCATCTTT. Amino acids: CACDTRQYWGVYTDKLIF.

In this sample, this clone turned up many times. A read error likely explains this, since a far larger clone differs by one base. The same CDR3 arises from other DNA sequences in this sample as well. This rearrangement joins TRDV1 to TRDJ1; 7 bases match TRDD2. Per germline, CDR1 TSWWSYY and CDR2 QGS. The CDR3 runs to 21 residues. The CDR3 DNA reads as TGTGCTCTCGGGGAAGTTTCCTACGGGGGGCCGTACTCTCTGTACACCGATAAACTCATCTTT. Translating gives CALGEVSYGGPYSLYTDKLIF.

This clone has only a few counts. Relative to the germline gene, one junction end is altered; a read error may explain this. Other DNA variants within this sample encode the same CDR3. The J gene is TRDJ1, the V gene TRDV1, with 10 bases identical to TRDD3. CDR1 TSWWSYY and CDR2 QGS come from the germline V gene. The CDR3 sequence is 24 residues long. CDR3 protein: CALGILLGAFPRTGGFGSTDKLIF. The CDR3 coding sequence is TGCGCTCTTGGGATTCTTCTAGGGGCCTTTCCTAGGACTGGGGGATTCGGAAGCACCGATAAACTCATCTTT.

Points on this clone: This likely reflects a read error, since a far larger clone is one base away. The same CDR3 is also encoded by other DNA sequences in this sample. The V call is TRDV1, the J call TRDJ1; no definite D call. The J gene, missing from TCRdb, was assigned here through DNA to germline matching. This CDR3 comprises 19 residues. Trimming took 0 bases from V and 5 from J, leaving 25 bases between them. Germline CDR1 and CDR2: TSWWSYY and QGS. The CDR3 bases are TGTGCTCTTGGGGAACTGGGCTTTCTACGAACCCCTGGTATGGATAAACTCATCTTT. It yields the protein CALGELGFLRTPGMDKLIF.

As to this clone: The protein in TCRdb stems from a much larger clone and differs at residue 4 from this DNA's translation, likely a read error; here the protein is translated from the DNA. V is TRDV1 and J is TRDJ1; the D is unclear. Looked up from germline, CDR1 is TSWWSYY and CDR2 is QGS. The CDR3 is made up of 16 amino acids. In DNA form, the CDR3 reads TGTGCTCTTGAGGAACTGCCCCCACCGTACACCGATAAACTCATCTTT. Protein sequence: CALEELPPPYTDKLIF.

Of note for this clone: With a far larger clone one base away, a read error is the likely cause. This sample also contains other DNA sequences that code for the same CDR3. The V gene is TRDV1, the J gene TRDJ1; 8 bases are shared with TRDD3. Per germline, CDR1 TSWWSYY and CDR2 QGS. The CDR3 sequence is 22 residues long. The CDR3 DNA is TGTGCTCTTGGGGAACGGAGGGAGACTGGGGGGTACCAAGGGTCGTACACCGATAAGCTCATCTTT. It translates to CALGERRETGGYQGSYTDKLIF.

Many counts were recorded for this clone. The CDR3 nucleotides read TGTGCTCTTGGGGATCCCTCCTCGTACTGGGGGATACGGGGCCCCGAGGGCACCGATAAACTCATCTTT. Translated: CALGDPSSYWGIRGPEGTDKLIF. The J gene is TRDJ1, the V gene TRDV1; 13 bases are shared with TRDD3. Germline CDR1 and CDR2: TSWWSYY and QGS. This CDR3 spans 23 amino acids. Germline trimming cut 3 bases from V and 1 base from J; bases unmatched to any gene: 23.

This clone was seen repeatedly, ten times or more. V and J are TRDV2 and TRDJ2; TRDD3 agrees at 9 bases. V was clipped by 3 bases and J by 3 bases; unmatched bases: 16. The CDR3 spans 19 residues. Germline lookup yields CDR1 GEAIGNYY and CDR2 EKD. The CDR3 protein is CACDGLRVLGEDVTAQLFF. CDR3 bases: TGTGCCTGTGACGGTCTCCGCGTACTGGGGGAGGACGTGACAGCACAACTCTTCTTT.

There are a few counts of this clone. A far larger clone is one nucleotide away, so this likely arose from a read error. The same CDR3 arises from other DNA sequences in this sample as well. The chain employs TRDV3 and TRDJ1; 9 nucleotides agree with TRDD3. The CDR3 consists of 16 residues. After removal of 2 bases from V and 2 bases from J, the junction contained 12 bases not matched to a gene. Per the germline V gene, CDR1 is TVYSNPD and CDR2 is GDNSRS (reference sequence). The DNA for the CDR3 is TGTGCCTTTTTTATGACTCTGCTGGGGGATACCGATAAACTCATCTTT. Translation: CAFFMTLLGDTDKLIF.

Concerning this clone itself: A much larger clone is a single base away; this may be a read error. At the DNA level, this CDR3 is encoded by other sequences in the same sample as well. This chain links TRDV3 with TRDJ1, with 13 bases fitting TRDD3. In germline, CDR1 is TVYSNPD, CDR2 GDNSRS (reference sequence). The CDR3 contains 19 residues. The chain's CDR3 is CAFKHPYYWGIRSSDKLIF. CDR3 bases: TGTGCCTTTAAACACCCGTATTACTGGGGGATACGCTCGTCCGATAAGCTCATCTTT.

This clone was found a few times. A far larger clone differs by one base, so this is likely a read error. Additional DNA sequences in this sample encode the identical CDR3. J gene calling gave no result, while the V gene is TRDV1; TRDD3 was called by the table and not checked on the DNA. CDR3 length equals 21 residues. CDR1 and CDR2 (germline): TSWWSYY, QGS. The CDR3 DNA follows: TGTGCTCTTGGGGAATCCCTCCCTTACTGGGGGATCCCTCCTAACACCGATAAACTCATCTTC. Translation gives CALGESLPYWGIPPNTDKLIF.